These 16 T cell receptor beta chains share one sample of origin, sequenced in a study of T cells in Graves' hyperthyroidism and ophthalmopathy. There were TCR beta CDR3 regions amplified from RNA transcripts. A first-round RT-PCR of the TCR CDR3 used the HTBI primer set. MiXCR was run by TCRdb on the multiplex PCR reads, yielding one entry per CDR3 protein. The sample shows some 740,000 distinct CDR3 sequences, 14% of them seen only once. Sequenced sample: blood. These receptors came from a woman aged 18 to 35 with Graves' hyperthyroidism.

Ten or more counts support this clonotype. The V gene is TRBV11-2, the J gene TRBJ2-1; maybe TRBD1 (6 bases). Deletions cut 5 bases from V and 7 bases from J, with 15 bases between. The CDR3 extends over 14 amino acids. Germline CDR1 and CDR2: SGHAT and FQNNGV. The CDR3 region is CASSPLGGSNEQFF. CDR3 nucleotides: TGTGCCAGCAGCCCGTTAGGGGGATCTAATGAGCAGTTCTTC.

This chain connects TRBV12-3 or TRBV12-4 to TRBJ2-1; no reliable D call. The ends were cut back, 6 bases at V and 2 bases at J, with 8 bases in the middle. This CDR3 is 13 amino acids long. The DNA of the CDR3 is TGTGCCAGCAGGGACGGTGCCTACAATGAGCAGTTCTTC. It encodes CASRDGAYNEQFF.

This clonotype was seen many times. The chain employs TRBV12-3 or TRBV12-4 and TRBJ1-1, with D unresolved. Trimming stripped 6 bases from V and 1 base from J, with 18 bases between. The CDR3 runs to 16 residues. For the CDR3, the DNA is TGTGCCAGCAGCCCCGCCGGATACAGAGAGAACACTGAAGCTTTCTTT. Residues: CASSPAGYRENTEAFF.

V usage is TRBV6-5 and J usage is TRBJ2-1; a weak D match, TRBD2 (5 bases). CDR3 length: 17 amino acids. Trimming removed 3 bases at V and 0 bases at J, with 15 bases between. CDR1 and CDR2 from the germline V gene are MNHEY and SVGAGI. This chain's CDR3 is CASSYTAGGSSYNEQFF. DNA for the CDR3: TGTGCCAGCAGTTATACGGCGGGCGGTTCCTCCTACAATGAGCAGTTCTTC.

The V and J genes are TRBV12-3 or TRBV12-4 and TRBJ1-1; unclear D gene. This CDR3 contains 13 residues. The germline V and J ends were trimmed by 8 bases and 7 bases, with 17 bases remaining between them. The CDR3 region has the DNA TGTGCCAGCGACGACGGAAGTCTCATTGAAGCTTTCTTT. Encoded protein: CASDDGSLIEAFF.

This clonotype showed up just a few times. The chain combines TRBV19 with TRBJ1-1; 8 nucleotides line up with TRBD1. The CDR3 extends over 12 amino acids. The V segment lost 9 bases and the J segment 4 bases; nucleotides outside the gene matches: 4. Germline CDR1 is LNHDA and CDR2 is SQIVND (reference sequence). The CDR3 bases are TGTGCCAGCCACGACAGGGGCACTGAAGCTTTCTTT. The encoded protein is CASHDRGTEAFF.

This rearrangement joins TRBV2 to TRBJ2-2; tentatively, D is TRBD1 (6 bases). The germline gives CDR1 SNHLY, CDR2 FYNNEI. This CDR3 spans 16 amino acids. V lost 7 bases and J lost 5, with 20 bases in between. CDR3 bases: TGTGCCAGCACCTCCGACAGGCGACCGAGGACCGGGGAGCTGTTTTTT. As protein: CASTSDRRPRTGELFF.

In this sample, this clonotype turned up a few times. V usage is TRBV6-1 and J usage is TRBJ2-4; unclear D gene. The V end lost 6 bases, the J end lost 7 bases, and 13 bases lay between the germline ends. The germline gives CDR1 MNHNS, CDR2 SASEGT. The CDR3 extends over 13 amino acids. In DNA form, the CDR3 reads TGTGCCAGCAGGCCTTACGGGTCGAACATTCAGTACTTC. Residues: CASRPYGSNIQYF.

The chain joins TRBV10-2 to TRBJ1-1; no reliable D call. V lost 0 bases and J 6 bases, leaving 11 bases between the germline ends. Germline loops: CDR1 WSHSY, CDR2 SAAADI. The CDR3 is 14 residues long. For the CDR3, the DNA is TGCGCCAGCAGTGAGTCGCTTCTGGGTTCTGAAGCTTTCTTT. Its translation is CASSESLLGSEAFF.

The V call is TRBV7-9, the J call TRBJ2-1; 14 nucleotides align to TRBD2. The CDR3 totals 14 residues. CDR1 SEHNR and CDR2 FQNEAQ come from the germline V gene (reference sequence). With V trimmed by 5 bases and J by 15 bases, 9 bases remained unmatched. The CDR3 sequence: CASSPSGTSGSPFF. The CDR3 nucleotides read TGTGCCAGCAGCCCCTCGGGGACTAGCGGGAGCCCGTTCTTC. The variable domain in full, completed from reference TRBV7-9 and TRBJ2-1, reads DTGVSQNPRHKITKRGQNVTFRCDPISEHNRLYWYRQTLGQGPEFLTYFQNEAQLEKSRLLSDRFSAERPKGSFSTLEIQRTEQGDSAMYLCASSPSGTSGSPFFGPGTRLTVL.

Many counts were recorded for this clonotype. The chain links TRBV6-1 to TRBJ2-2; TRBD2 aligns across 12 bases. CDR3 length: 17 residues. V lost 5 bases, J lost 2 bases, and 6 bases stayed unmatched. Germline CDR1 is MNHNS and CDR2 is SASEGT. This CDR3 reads CASSRRTSGTNTGELFF. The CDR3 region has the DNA TGTGCCAGCAGTCGAAGGACTAGCGGGACAAACACCGGGGAGCTGTTTTTT.

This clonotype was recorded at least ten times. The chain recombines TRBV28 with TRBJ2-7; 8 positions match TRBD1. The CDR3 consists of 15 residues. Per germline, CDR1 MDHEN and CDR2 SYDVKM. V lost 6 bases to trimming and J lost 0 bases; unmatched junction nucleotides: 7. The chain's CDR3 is CASRTDRGVSYEQYF. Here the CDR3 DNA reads TGTGCCAGCAGAACCGACAGGGGTGTCTCCTACGAGCAGTACTTC.

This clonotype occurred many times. CDR3 coding DNA: TGTGCCAGCAGTTTATTAGGGGGCCCGGGCTACACCTTC. Its protein is CASSLLGGPGYTF. This rearrangement joins TRBV28 to TRBJ1-2, with 7 positions matching TRBD1. With 1 base clipped from V and 8 bases from J, the junction kept 4 bases outside the gene matches. This CDR3 is built from 13 residues. The germline CDR1 and CDR2 sequences are MDHEN and SYDVKM.

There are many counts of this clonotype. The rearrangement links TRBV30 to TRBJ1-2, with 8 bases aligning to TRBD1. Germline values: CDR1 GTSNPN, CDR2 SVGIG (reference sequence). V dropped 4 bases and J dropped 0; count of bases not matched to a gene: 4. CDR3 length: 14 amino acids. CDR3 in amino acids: CAWNPTGANYGYTF. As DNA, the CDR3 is TGTGCCTGGAATCCGACAGGGGCTAACTATGGCTACACCTTC.

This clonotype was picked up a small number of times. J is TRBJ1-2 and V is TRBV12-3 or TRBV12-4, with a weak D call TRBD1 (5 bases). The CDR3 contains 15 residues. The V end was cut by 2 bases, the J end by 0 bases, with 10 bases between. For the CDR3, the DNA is TGTGCCAGCAGTTTATCGGGGACCTCTAACTATGGCTACACCTTC. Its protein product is CASSLSGTSNYGYTF.

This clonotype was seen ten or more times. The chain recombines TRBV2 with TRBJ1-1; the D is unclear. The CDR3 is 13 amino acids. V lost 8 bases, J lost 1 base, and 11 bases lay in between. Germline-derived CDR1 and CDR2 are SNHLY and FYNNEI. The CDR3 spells CASVSPGNTEAFF. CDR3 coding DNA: TGTGCCAGCGTCTCACCAGGGAACACTGAAGCTTTCTTT.